This T cell receptor (beta chain) derives from a study of blood T cells in healthy people across ages. About the research overall: Template-switching capture recovered about one barcoded beta molecule per two T cells.

V dropped 4 bases and J dropped 3 bases, with 24 bases sitting between them. The CDR3 sequence is 18 residues long. The germline CDR1 and CDR2 sequences are SEHNR and FQNEAQ (reference sequence). Findings of the study overall: Correlation between TCR beta diversity and naive T cell percentage was strong.

Through a sample-barcoded 5' primer and a J-beta primer mix, a second PCR was run for about 6 to 11 cycles. Each cDNA molecule was tagged by a template-switch adaptor that had 12 random nucleotides. TCRdb analysed the 5' RACE reads with MiXCR anew, one entry per CDR3 protein. The sample includes hundreds of thousands of distinct CDR3 sequences, roughly 46% of them seen just once. This clonotype has only one observation. Antigen unknown. The rearrangement links TRBV7-9 to TRBJ1-2; D gene ambiguous. This clonotype was obtained from a man aged 80 or over in good health. Material: blood. The CDR3 loop is CASSSTDVILMRDYGYTF. The CDR3 DNA sequence: TGTGCCAGCAGCTCGACGGACGTTATTCTAATGAGGGACTATGGCTACACCTTC.